This T cell receptor beta chain was documented in a study of OX40 agonist ivuxolimab in advanced cancers. The repertoire was sequenced with immunoSEQ multiplex PCR; TCRdb's copy has only in-frame clones and lacks some. In the table there are tens of thousands of clones, approximately 94% of which are singletons. In germline, CDR1 is SNHLY, CDR2 FYNNEI. The CDR3 sequence is 14 residues long. With 8 bases removed from V and 0 bases from J, the gap between germline ends came to 11 bases. This clonotype was sampled from an adult with an advanced solid tumor such as melanoma, head and neck, liver or kidney cancer. This material consisted of CD4+ or CD8+ T cells sorted from blood, taken in a trial of the OX40 agonist ivuxolimab. The chain is built from TRBV2 and TRBJ2-1, with D possibly matching TRBD1 (5 bases). Written as DNA, the CDR3 is TGTGCCAGCGAGCAGGGCAGCTCCTACAATGAGCAGTTCTTC. It encodes CASEQGSSYNEQFF. The full variable domain, in which reference TRBV2 and TRBJ2-1 provide the parts outside the CDR3, is EPEVTQTPSHQVTQMGQEVILRCVPISNHLYFYWYRQILGQKVEFLVSFYNNEISEKSEIFDDQFSVERPDGSNFTLKIRSTKLEDSAMYFCASEQGSSYNEQFFGPGTRLTVL.